This paragraph covers one T cell receptor beta chain sequence. The entry originates in a study of T cell clones after liver transplantation. About the research overall: Samples came from ITN030ST, which attempted immunosuppression withdrawal within 2 years of liver transplantation. TCRbeta sequencing after a pre-transplant mixed lymphocyte reaction identified graft-donor-reactive clones, later tracked in post-transplant blood. Third-party-reactive TCRbeta sequences from pre-transplant mixed lymphocyte reactions served as antigen-independent comparators.

The protocol was immunoSEQ multiplex PCR, while the TCRdb copy is restricted to in-frame clones and leaves out a portion. This sample yields 20,000 to 25,000 clones, of which approximately 93% are seen a single time; 25% belongs to the top ten. CDR3 length: 13 amino acids. Germline-derived CDR1 and CDR2 are MNHEY and SMNVEV (reference sequence). The germline V and J ends were trimmed by 2 bases and 7 bases, with 8 bases remaining between them. The J gene is TRBJ2-2, the V gene TRBV27; the D gene is possibly TRBD1 (5 bases). Source: CD8+ T cells from blood, taken around 27 months after liver transplant. The clonotype was recovered from a human patient who received a liver transplant. These T cells may partly come from the graft donor. CDR3 nucleotide sequence: TGTGCCAGCAGTTTACAGGGTAACGGGGAGCTGTTTTTT. Translated, it gives CASSLQGNGELFF.